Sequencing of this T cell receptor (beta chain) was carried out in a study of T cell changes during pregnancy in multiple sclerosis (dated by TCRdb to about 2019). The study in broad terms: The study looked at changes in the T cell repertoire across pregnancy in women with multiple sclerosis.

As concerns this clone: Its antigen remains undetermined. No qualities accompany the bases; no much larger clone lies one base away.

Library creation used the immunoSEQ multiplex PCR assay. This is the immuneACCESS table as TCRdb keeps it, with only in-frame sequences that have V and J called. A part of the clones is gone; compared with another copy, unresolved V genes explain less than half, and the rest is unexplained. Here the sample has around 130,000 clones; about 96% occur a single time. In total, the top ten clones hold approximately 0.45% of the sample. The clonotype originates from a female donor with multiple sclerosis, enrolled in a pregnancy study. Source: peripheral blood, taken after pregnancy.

This receptor has the CDR3 CASSYRGARDYGYTF. The nucleotide sequence is TGTGCCAGCAGTTACAGGGGTGCCCGGGACTATGGCTACACCTTC. The chain uses TRBV28 and TRBJ1-2, and TRBD1 aligns with 7 junction nucleotides. V lost 4 bases and J lost 3 bases, and the count of bases not matched to a germline gene is 8. CDR1 MDHEN and CDR2 SYDVKM are derived from the germline V gene. Reading from cysteine to phenylalanine, the CDR3 counts 15 amino acids. Only the CDR3 portion is preserved as DNA: 45 bases, with reading frame beginning at the first base.